A single sample gave rise to the 10 T cell receptor beta chains below, sequenced in a study of T cells after yellow fever vaccination. MiXCR, run by TCRdb on the 5' RACE reads, gives a single entry per CDR3 protein. Of tens of thousands of distinct CDR3 sequences in the sample, just under 8% were seen once. Sequencing was performed on CD8+ T cells sorted from PBMCs, taken on the day of the yellow fever booster vaccination. The receptors originated from a man younger than 45 who received the YFV17D yellow fever vaccine.

This clonotype turned up a few times. CDR3 DNA sequence: TGTGCCACCAGTGATTTGAACAGTGCAGATGAGCAGTTCTTC. As protein: CATSDLNSADEQFF. The J gene is TRBJ2-1, the V gene TRBV24-1; no reliable D call. The CDR3 is made up of 14 amino acids. Germline V gives CDR1 KGHDR, CDR2 SFDVKD. The V gene lost 0 bases and the J gene lost 8 bases, with 10 bases spanning the gap.

As regards this clonotype: A read error may account for a junction end that differs from germline. V and J are TRBV7-8 and TRBJ1-5, with D tentatively TRBD1 (5 bases). Germline CDR1 SGHVS, CDR2 FQNEAQ. The CDR3 spans 16 residues. The CDR3 nucleotides are TGTGCCAGCAGCTTAGGGGACTCGGGAGGTAATCAGCCACAGCATTTT. This sequence encodes CASSLGDSGGNQPQHF.

This clonotype was seen at least ten times. This chain connects TRBV5-1 to TRBJ1-1; TRBD1 aligns across 8 bases. V shed 4 bases, J shed 1 base, and the junction held 9 bases outside the gene matches. There are 16 residues in the CDR3. Germline V lookup: CDR1 SGHRS, CDR2 YFSETQ. The CDR3 sequence is CASSAAMTGANTEAFF. CDR3 DNA: TGCGCCAGCAGCGCGGCTATGACAGGGGCGAACACTGAAGCTTTCTTT. The variable domain in full, completed from reference TRBV5-1 and TRBJ1-1, reads KAGVTQTPRYLIKTRGQQVTLSCSPISGHRSVSWYQQTPGQGLQFLFEYFSETQRNKGNFPGRFSGRQFSNSRSEMNVSTLELGDSALYLCASSAAMTGANTEAFFGQGTRLTVV.

This clonotype appeared many times. The CDR3 nucleotides read TGTGCCACCAGCAGCCCTAGCGGCATGGAGATTAACGGGGAGCTGTTTTTT. Amino acids: CATSSPSGMEINGELFF. This rearrangement joins TRBV15 to TRBJ2-2, with 7 bases aligning to TRBD2. Germline V gene data show CDR1 as LNHNV and CDR2 as YYDKDF (reference sequence). Trimming took 3 bases from V and 7 from J; bases not matched to a gene: 14. The CDR3 extends over 17 amino acids.

This clonotype was observed a few times. The chain uses TRBV5-1 and TRBJ1-1; the D is unclear. The CDR3 runs 13 residues. Germline CDR1 and CDR2: SGHRS and YFSETQ. The V end was cut by 0 bases, the J end by 7 bases, with 10 bases between. For the CDR3, the DNA is TGCGCCAGCAGCTTGGGTCCGGGCCTTGAAGCTTTCTTT. Its translation: CASSLGPGLEAFF.

This clonotype was detected only once. This sequence joins TRBV3-1 and TRBJ2-1; D is perhaps TRBD2 (6 bases). Trimming removed 4 bases at V and 6 bases at J, with 19 bases between. Germline V gives CDR1 LGHDT, CDR2 YNNKEL (reference sequence). The CDR3 is 16 residues long. The CDR3 DNA reads TGTGCCAGCAGCCCCATTGGGGGGAGCCCACCCAATGAGCAGTTCTTC. It codes for CASSPIGGSPPNEQFF.

This clonotype has ten or more counts. The chain couples TRBV5-5 to TRBJ2-7; 11 bases fit TRBD2. This CDR3 contains 14 residues. Per the germline V gene, CDR1 is SGHKS and CDR2 is YYEKEE (reference sequence). Trimming took 3 bases from V and 3 from J; bases not matched to a gene: 2. The CDR3 sequence: CASSWGLAVYEQYF. The CDR3 DNA reads TGTGCCAGCAGCTGGGGACTAGCGGTCTACGAGCAGTACTTC.

The rearrangement links TRBV27 to TRBJ2-3; D unclear. The V and J ends lost 5 bases and 8 bases respectively, with 14 bases between them. The CDR3 contains 13 residues. Germline values: CDR1 MNHEY, CDR2 SMNVEV (reference sequence). The CDR3 bases are TGTGCCAGCAGTCCAACCCTCCATGGTACGCAGTATTTT. Protein sequence: CASSPTLHGTQYF.

There are many counts of this clonotype. V gene TRBV27 combines with J gene TRBJ2-1; TRBD1 matches at 10 bases. This CDR3 has 14 amino acids. Germline assignment: CDR1 MNHEY and CDR2 SMNVEV (reference sequence). V shed 5 bases and J 10 bases; nucleotides not matched to a gene: 8. Written as DNA, the CDR3 is TGTGCCAGCAGTCCCGGACAGGGGGAACGGGAGCAGTTCTTC. Translation: CASSPGQGEREQFF.

This clonotype was detected many times. The rearrangement links TRBV20-1 to TRBJ2-7; 7 bases agree with TRBD1. The trim removed 0 bases at V and 0 bases at J, leaving 11 bases unmatched. Germline V gene lookup returns CDR1 DFQATT and CDR2 SNEGSKA (reference sequence). This CDR3 region has 17 residues. This chain's CDR3 is CSARDQSHRDSSYEQYF. CDR3 nucleotides: TGCAGTGCTAGAGATCAGTCCCACCGGGACAGCTCCTACGAGCAGTACTTC.